This T cell receptor (beta chain) came from a study of shared clonotypes between healthy human individuals. Across the whole study: There were three CD4 naive, three CD4 memory, two CD8 naive and one CD8 memory plates per donor.

Germline-derived CDR1 and CDR2 are SGHAT and FQNNGV. The CDR3 covers 16 residues. V lost 3 bases and J lost 4; bases outside the gene matches: 3. CD45RO-negative, CCR7-selected cells formed the naive CD8 fraction, which excluded terminally differentiated effector memory CD45RA+ cells. Note on this clone: Its antigen is unidentified.

Findings and caveats of the study: Clonotypes that were shared across a few donors made up 4% to 6% of naive CD4 clonotypes. Non-shared clonotypes had lower generation probabilities than clonotypes shared by all four sorted-subset donors.

Original processing notes: Junction-only sequences without quality scores were provided by ImmunoSEQ, so filtering was different. Method: immunoSEQ multiplex PCR; TCRdb's copy keeps in-frame clones and lacks some. D and trimming were read from the DNA, whereas the V and J calls and clone size are those reported in that table. In the table there are about 1,800,000 clones, over 85% of which are singletons. This rearrangement joins TRBV11-2 to TRBJ2-1, with 13 nucleotides matching TRBD2. The clonotype originates from a man aged 18 to 35 in good health. The source material was naive CD8+ T cells sorted from blood. CDR3 DNA: TGTGCCAGCAGCTTGGGACTAGCGGGAATATACAATGAGCAGTTCTTC. Amino acid sequence: CASSLGLAGIYNEQFF.